The 12 T cell receptor beta chains given below trace back to one sample, sequenced in a study of T cells in Graves' hyperthyroidism and ophthalmopathy. TCR beta CDR3 regions were amplified from RNA transcripts. The HTBI primer set was used in a first-round RT-PCR of the TCR CDR3. TCRdb passed the multiplex PCR reads through MiXCR, listing each CDR3 protein once. The sample holds 550,000 to 600,000 distinct CDR3 sequences, around 46% seen once. The specimen sequenced was peripheral blood or thyroid tissue (not recorded which). All receptors come from an adult woman with Graves' disease, either hyperthyroidism or ophthalmopathy (not recorded which).

This clonotype was seen repeatedly, ten times or more. V gene TRBV2 combines with J gene TRBJ1-5; no clear D gene. Germline loops: CDR1 SNHLY, CDR2 FYNNEI. This CDR3 contains 14 residues. V was clipped by 5 bases and J by 0 bases, with 8 bases between them. The CDR3 spells CASSTASSNQPQHF. The CDR3 nucleotides read TGTGCCAGCAGTACTGCCAGTAGCAATCAGCCCCAGCATTTT.

The chain is built from TRBV7-2 and TRBJ1-5; 9 nucleotides agree with TRBD1. This CDR3 is 13 amino acids long. The V gene end was trimmed by 5 bases and the J gene end by 11 bases; junction bases not matched to a gene: 7. The germline CDR1 and CDR2 sequences are SGHTA and FQGNSA. The CDR3 spells CASSTGGRETQHF. The CDR3 DNA sequence: TGTGCCAGCAGCACAGGGGGCAGGGAGACCCAGCATTTT.

The J gene is TRBJ1-6, the V gene TRBV6-5; no definite D call. The germline gives CDR1 MNHEY, CDR2 SVGAGI. V dropped 6 bases and J dropped 0 bases, with 15 bases sitting between them. This CDR3 has 17 amino acids. The CDR3 DNA follows: TGTGCCAGCAGGAAGTACCGTCAGAGCTCCTATAATTCACCCCTCCACTTT. It specifies CASRKYRQSSYNSPLHF.

This sequence joins TRBV2 and TRBJ1-2; D remains unclear. The CDR3 contains 9 residues. CDR1 is SNHLY and CDR2 is FYNNEI in the germline V gene. Between the trimmed V and J ends, which lost 6 bases and 10 bases, there was a span of 6 bases. CDR3 amino acids: CASSHTYTF. The CDR3 DNA is TGTGCCAGCAGCCACACCTACACCTTC.

This clonotype has ten or more counts. This chain joins TRBV2 and TRBJ1-4; the D gene is possibly TRBD1 (6 bases). In germline, CDR1 is SNHLY, CDR2 FYNNEI. V gave up 10 bases and J gave up 7 bases, with 10 bases separating them. The CDR3 spans 11 residues. The CDR3 DNA is TGTGCCACGGAGGGGGGTGAAAAACTGTTTTTT. It encodes CATEGGEKLFF.

The rearrangement uses TRBV5-8 and TRBJ1-2, with D uncertain. This CDR3 has 14 amino acids. CDR1 and CDR2 from the germline V gene are SGHTS and YDEGEE. V was shortened by 1 base and J by 4 bases, with 11 bases between the two germline ends. Here the CDR3 reads CASSLNRRAYGYTF. DNA for the CDR3: TGTGCCAGCAGCTTGAATCGGAGGGCCTATGGCTACACCTTC.

On this clonotype itself: The junction and the germline gene differ at one end; a read error may be behind it. The chain couples TRBV12-3 or TRBV12-4 to TRBJ1-4, with TRBD1 identical over 10 bases. The CDR3 has 14 amino acids. As DNA, the CDR3 is TGTGTCAGCAGTTTGCGGACAGGGGGTGAAAAACTGTTTTTT. It codes for CVSSLRTGGEKLFF.

V and J are TRBV12-3 or TRBV12-4 and TRBJ1-2, with 9 bases aligning to TRBD1. This CDR3 is built from 14 residues. J was trimmed by 4 bases and V by 7 bases; bases with no gene match: 7. As DNA, the CDR3 is TGTGCCAGCATTCCGGGACAGGGACGCTATGGCTACACCTTC. Translating it yields CASIPGQGRYGYTF.

The chain recombines TRBV18 with TRBJ2-7; D might be TRBD1 (5 bases). This CDR3 spans 15 amino acids. The V gene's germline CDR1 is KGHSH and CDR2 LQKENI. The V end lost 0 bases, the J end lost 4 bases, and 13 bases lay between the germline ends. CDR3 region: CASSPPVGHPYEQYF. CDR3 coding DNA: TGTGCCAGCTCACCACCGGTGGGGCACCCGTACGAGCAGTACTTC.

The V and J genes are TRBV14 and TRBJ1-2; TRBD1 is a possible D gene (6 bases). CDR1 SGHDN and CDR2 FVKESK come from the germline V gene. The CDR3 is made up of 13 amino acids. The V end lost 5 bases, the J end lost 10 bases, and 17 bases lay between the germline ends. CDR3 nucleotides: TGTGCCAGCAGCGCCGCGGGGGGCTACGACTACACCTTC. Translated, it gives CASSAAGGYDYTF.

The V gene is TRBV2, the J gene TRBJ1-1, with 7 bases fitting TRBD1. Germline CDR1 reads SNHLY; CDR2 reads FYNNEI. The CDR3 sequence is 13 residues long. Trimming at V came to 4 bases and at J to 6 bases, leaving 5 bases not matched to a gene. CDR3 nucleotide sequence: TGTGCCAGCAGTGTTGACAGGGAGGCTGAAGCTTTCTTT. Amino acids: CASSVDREAEAFF.

The chain joins TRBV2 to TRBJ2-1, with D perhaps matching TRBD1 (5 bases). Germline V CDR1 and CDR2: SNHLY, FYNNEI. The CDR3 sequence is 14 residues long. Trimming pared 5 bases from V and 10 bases from J, leaving 18 bases between. CDR3 nucleotides: TGTGCCAGCAGTAGGGGCAGATCCCTCACGGAGCAGTTCTTC. Translated: CASSRGRSLTEQFF.